The following is a T cell receptor (beta chain) sequence with its context. This sample is part of a study of blood T cell repertoires in COVID-19. CDR3 length: 17 residues. V was shortened by 3 bases and J by 0 bases, with 15 bases between the two germline ends. Germline V gene lookup returns CDR1 SGHVS and CDR2 FNYEAQ. As processed by the authors: Amplification from reference gene primers served as the basis for estimated nucleated cell counts. Some clones are missing from TCRdb's copy, which holds only in-frame ones; the method was immunoSEQ multiplex PCR. V and J calls and clone size are as listed in that table; D and trimming were resolved from the DNA. The sample comprises approximately 70,000 clones, about 80% of which are singletons, and approximately 19% rests with the top ten.

The receptor comes from a human donor in a cohort sampled during active COVID-19. This chain connects TRBV7-6 to TRBJ1-5; D unresolved. Sequencing input: peripheral blood. The CDR3 bases are TGTGCCAGCAGCTTCCCCTTCGACGGAGATAGCAATCAGCCCCAGCATTTT. Protein sequence: CASSFPFDGDSNQPQHF.